Listed here are 28 T cell receptor beta chains from one sample, sequenced in a study of a mutant IDH1 vaccine in newly diagnosed glioma. The time point is: week 47, end of study. Vaccine doses each comprised 300 ug of mutant IDH1 20-mer peptide, with topical imiquimod. Some clones are missing from TCRdb's copy, which holds only in-frame ones; the method was immunoSEQ multiplex PCR. The repertoire holds 50,000 to 65,000 clones, with less than 90% as singletons. Their cognate antigens are unknown. The material sequenced was PBMCs, taken from a glioma patient whose treatment included an IDH1 peptide vaccine. All receptors derive from a woman between 50 and 59 years old with glioma.

The chain combines TRBV9 with TRBJ2-2; TRBD2 matches at 9 bases. The CDR3 runs to 18 residues. The V gene's germline CDR1 is SGDLS and CDR2 YYNGEE. The trim removed 0 bases at V and 4 bases at J, leaving 10 bases unmatched. CDR3 sequence: CASSVGGLRGGGTGELFF. DNA of the CDR3: TGTGCCAGCAGCGTAGGAGGGTTGCGGGGGGGCGGCACCGGGGAGCTGTTTTTT.

J is TRBJ2-7 and V is TRBV9; D is perhaps TRBD2 (6 bases). Trimming left V 0 bases short and J 6 bases short, with 10 bases between. The CDR3 sequence is 13 residues long. Per germline, CDR1 SGDLS and CDR2 YYNGEE. The CDR3 is CASSVGGTGEQYF. As DNA, the CDR3 is TGTGCCAGCAGCGTAGGCGGGACGGGCGAGCAGTACTTC.

The rearrangement uses TRBV11-2 and TRBJ1-3; D unclear. Germline V gene sequence: CDR1 SGHAT, CDR2 FQNNGV. V lost 5 bases and J lost 4, with 9 bases in between. This CDR3 has 13 residues. CDR3 residues: CASSEVGGNTIYF. Here the CDR3 DNA reads TGTGCCAGCAGCGAAGTAGGGGGAAACACCATATATTTT. Looking up the rest from reference TRBV11-2 and TRBJ1-3 gives the full variable domain: EAGVAQSPRYKIIEKRQSVAFWCNPISGHATLYWYQQILGQGPKLLIQFQNNGVVDDSQLPKDRFSAERLKGVDSTLKIQPAKLEDSAVYLCASSEVGGNTIYFGEGSWLTVV.

V gene TRBV14 combines with J gene TRBJ2-2; 7 bases match TRBD1. CDR1 and CDR2 (germline): SGHDN, FVKESK. This CDR3 has 15 residues. V was pared by 4 bases and J by 7 bases, with 9 bases of the junction left unmatched. CDR3 protein: CASSPPRGYGGELFF. Written as DNA, the CDR3 is TGTGCCAGCAGCCCTCCCAGGGGGTACGGCGGGGAGCTGTTTTTT.

The rearrangement joins TRBV2 to TRBJ1-1, with D unresolved. With 3 bases removed from V and 0 bases from J, the gap between germline ends came to 11 bases. Germline V CDR1 and CDR2: SNHLY, FYNNEI. The CDR3 totals 15 residues. The CDR3 is CASSDNALVNTEAFF. The CDR3 nucleotides read TGTGCCAGCAGTGATAATGCACTAGTGAACACTGAAGCTTTCTTT.

J is TRBJ1-2 and V is TRBV19; D may be TRBD1 (6 bases). This CDR3 has 13 amino acids. Germline V gene lookup returns CDR1 LNHDA and CDR2 SQIVND (reference sequence). V lost 7 bases to trimming and J lost 2 bases, with 11 bases between them. The CDR3 DNA follows: TGTGCCAGTAATCAGGACAGAAACTATGGCTACACCTTC. It yields the protein CASNQDRNYGYTF.

This sequence joins TRBV9 and TRBJ2-2; 7 nucleotides align to TRBD2. J gave up 6 bases and V 0 bases, and 8 bases lay outside the gene matches. This CDR3 is built from 16 residues. CDR1 and CDR2 from the germline V gene are SGDLS and YYNGEE. This CDR3 is CASSVEGRVAAGELFF. CDR3 sequence (DNA): TGTGCCAGCAGCGTAGAGGGGAGGGTTGCGGCCGGGGAGCTGTTTTTT.

The chain recombines TRBV5-6 with TRBJ1-2, with D tentatively TRBD1 (5 bases). The length of the CDR3 is 18 residues. The germline V and J ends were trimmed by 0 bases and 2 bases, with 20 bases remaining between them. Germline CDR1 SGHDT, CDR2 YYEEEE. The CDR3 DNA reads TGTGCCAGCAGCTTGGCGGGACGCACCCTAGAAGTAAACTATGGCTACACCTTC. Amino acid sequence: CASSLAGRTLEVNYGYTF.

The V call is TRBV6-1, the J call TRBJ1-2; no clear D gene. Germline assignment: CDR1 MNHNS and CDR2 SASEGT. The CDR3 loop spans 15 amino acids. V lost 0 bases and J lost 0, with 8 bases in between. CDR3 region: CASSEALGSNYGYTF. CDR3 bases: TGTGCCAGCAGTGAAGCTTTGGGGTCTAACTATGGCTACACCTTC.

The chain carries TRBV5-1 and TRBJ2-5, with 8 bases fitting TRBD1. Germline assignment: CDR1 SGHRS and CDR2 YFSETQ. J was trimmed by 2 bases and V by 1 base; bases with no gene match: 4. CDR3 size: 15 residues. In nucleotides, the CDR3 is TGCGCCAGCAGCTTGACAGGGGGTGAGCAAGAGACCCAGTACTTC. Its protein is CASSLTGGEQETQYF.

This clone was detected a few times. This chain uses TRBV19 with TRBJ2-7; D might be TRBD2 (5 bases). The CDR3 length is 15 residues. The V and J ends lost 7 bases and 2 bases respectively, with 18 bases between them. CDR1 and CDR2 from the germline V gene are LNHDA and SQIVND (reference sequence). CDR3 region: CASKAAPEGAYEQYF. The CDR3 nucleotides read TGTGCCAGTAAGGCGGCTCCCGAGGGAGCCTACGAGCAGTACTTC.

This sequence joins TRBV7-9 and TRBJ1-6; D unresolved. CDR1 is SEHNR, CDR2 FQNEAQ, per germline (reference sequence). Trimming took off 5 bases at V and 8 bases at J, with 13 bases between the two ends. This CDR3 contains 14 residues. In DNA form, the CDR3 reads TGTGCCAGCAGCCGAGACCTAGGTTATTCACCCCTCCACTTT. Encoded protein: CASSRDLGYSPLHF.

V and J are TRBV5-6 and TRBJ2-5; D is undetermined. V lost 3 bases to trimming and J lost 5 bases, with 11 bases between them. Germline V gene sequence: CDR1 SGHDT, CDR2 YYEEEE. This CDR3 contains 13 residues. Here the CDR3 reads CASSYSRRETQYF. Here the CDR3 DNA reads TGTGCCAGCAGCTACTCGAGGCGGGAGACCCAGTACTTC.

The chain links TRBV6-5 to TRBJ2-7; D remains ambiguous. The germline V and J ends were trimmed by 9 bases and 3 bases, with 12 bases remaining between them. The CDR3 sequence is 12 residues long. Looked up from germline, CDR1 is MNHEY and CDR2 is SVGAGI. In nucleotides, the CDR3 is TGTGCCAGTGCGAGTAAGCTCTACGAGCAGTACTTC. Amino acids: CASASKLYEQYF.

The rearrangement links TRBV18 to TRBJ2-1, with 7 bases aligning to TRBD2. Germline lookup yields CDR1 KGHSH and CDR2 LQKENI. This CDR3 spans 16 amino acids. The J segment lost 0 bases and the V segment lost 3 bases, leaving 5 bases of the junction unmatched. DNA for the CDR3: TGTGCCAGCTCACCCTTGGGAGGGAGCTCCTACAATGAGCAGTTCTTC. Its protein is CASSPLGGSSYNEQFF.

The chain employs TRBV6-5 and TRBJ1-1; 7 bases agree with TRBD1. Per germline, CDR1 MNHEY and CDR2 SVGAGI. V trimming: 5 bases; J trimming: 3 bases; junction bases outside the gene matches: 3. This CDR3 has 13 residues. CDR3 sequence (DNA): TGTGCCAGCAGTAGAACAGGGGACACTGAAGCTTTCTTT. Its protein product is CASSRTGDTEAFF.

The chain has TRBV5-1 and TRBJ2-6; D unresolved. Germline CDR1 is SGHRS and CDR2 is YFSETQ. This CDR3 has 13 amino acids. The V and J ends lost 7 bases and 0 bases respectively, with 5 bases between them. In DNA form, the CDR3 reads TGCGCCAGCGGAGACTCTGGGGCCAACGTCCTGACTTTC. It encodes CASGDSGANVLTF. The full variable domain, in which reference TRBV5-1 and TRBJ2-6 provide the parts outside the CDR3, is KAGVTQTPRYLIKTRGQQVTLSCSPISGHRSVSWYQQTPGQGLQFLFEYFSETQRNKGNFPGRFSGRQFSNSRSEMNVSTLELGDSALYLCASGDSGANVLTFGAGSRLTVL.

The chain uses TRBV10-2 and TRBJ2-7; D call uncertain. Per germline, CDR1 WSHSY and CDR2 SAAADI. CDR3 length: 13 amino acids. Trimming took off 5 bases at V and 2 bases at J, with 10 bases between the two ends. CDR3 DNA: TGCGCCAGCAGTCGAACACGAGCCTACGAGCAGTACTTC. It encodes CASSRTRAYEQYF.

The chain carries TRBV5-5 and TRBJ1-1; D is perhaps TRBD1 (5 bases). Between the trimmed V and J ends, which lost 5 bases and 4 bases, there was a span of 15 bases. The CDR3 is made up of 14 amino acids. The germline V gene has CDR1 SGHKS and CDR2 YYEKEE (reference sequence). For the CDR3, the DNA is TGTGCCAGCAGTTCCGACGGACAATCCACTGAAGCTTTCTTT. Translated, it gives CASSSDGQSTEAFF. The variable domain in full, completed from reference TRBV5-5 and TRBJ1-1, reads DAGVTQSPTHLIKTRGQQVTLRCSPISGHKSVSWYQQVLGQGPQFIFQYYEKEERGRGNFPDRFSARQFPNYSSELNVNALLLGDSALYLCASSSDGQSTEAFFGQGTRLTVV.

The chain recombines TRBV6-5 with TRBJ2-4, with D tentatively TRBD1 or TRBD2 (5 bases each). There are 13 residues in the CDR3. Germline CDR1 and CDR2: MNHEY and SVGAGI. V was cut by 5 bases and J by 3 bases, with 8 bases left in between. CDR3 nucleotide sequence: TGTGCCAGCAGTAGGGACGGCAAAAACATTCAGTACTTC. Translating it yields CASSRDGKNIQYF.

This sequence joins TRBV19 and TRBJ1-1; no definite D call. V shed 5 bases and J shed 0 bases, with 13 bases lying between them. Germline V gene data show CDR1 as LNHDA and CDR2 as SQIVND (reference sequence). This CDR3 is built from 15 residues. The CDR3 here is CASSPIAAMNTEAFF. The CDR3, as DNA: TGTGCCAGTAGTCCTATCGCCGCCATGAACACTGAAGCTTTCTTT.

The V call is TRBV19, the J call TRBJ1-3, with TRBD1 matching 9 bases. Germline CDR1 is LNHDA and CDR2 is SQIVND (reference sequence). The length of the CDR3 is 13 residues. Trimming took 11 bases from V and 7 from J; bases not matched to a gene: 9. CDR3 sequence (DNA): TGTGCCGCCGGGAGGGACAGGGAGAACACCATATATTTT. Translating gives CAAGRDRENTIYF. The variable domain in full, completed from reference TRBV19 and TRBJ1-3, reads DGGITQSPKYLFRKEGQNVTLSCEQNLNHDAMYWYRQDPGQGLRLIYYSQIVNDFQKGDIAEGYSVSREKKESFPLTVTSAQKNPTAFYLCAAGRDRENTIYFGEGSWLTVV.

V and J are TRBV6-1 and TRBJ1-4; 9 positions agree with TRBD1. This CDR3 is built from 14 residues. V lost 6 bases, J lost 8 bases, and 7 bases stayed unmatched. From germline, CDR1 is MNHNS and CDR2 SASEGT. For the CDR3, the DNA is TGTGCCAGCAGCTTACAGGGGACAGGGGAAAAACTGTTTTTT. This sequence encodes CASSLQGTGEKLFF.

V usage is TRBV14 and J usage is TRBJ1-1, with TRBD1 identical over 10 bases. CDR3 length equals 14 residues. V was pared by 0 bases and J by 11 bases, with 6 bases of the junction left unmatched. CDR1 SGHDN and CDR2 FVKESK come from the germline V gene. The CDR3 loop reads CASSQEIRTGGAFF. Here the CDR3 DNA reads TGTGCCAGCAGCCAAGAAATCAGGACAGGGGGGGCTTTCTTT.

The chain has TRBV5-1 and TRBJ2-4; D is possibly TRBD1 (5 bases). Germline-derived CDR1 and CDR2 are SGHRS and YFSETQ. The CDR3 extends over 15 amino acids. The ends were cut back, 0 bases at V and 0 bases at J, with 7 bases in the middle. The CDR3 DNA follows: TGCGCCAGCAGCTTGGGACAGAAAGCCAAAAACATTCAGTACTTC. Its protein product is CASSLGQKAKNIQYF.

CDR3 residues: CASSLQGDIGTQYF. As DNA, the CDR3 is TGTGCCAGCAGCTTACAGGGCGACATAGGGACCCAGTACTTC. The chain combines TRBV5-4 with TRBJ2-5, with a weak D call TRBD1 (6 bases). Trimming shortened V by 2 bases and J by 7 bases, and 15 bases separated the two germline ends. CDR1 is SGHNT, CDR2 YYREEE, per germline (reference sequence). This CDR3 comprises 14 residues.

V is TRBV19 and J is TRBJ1-1; 7 positions agree with TRBD1. The trim removed 8 bases at V and 5 bases at J, leaving 2 bases unmatched. CDR3 length equals 11 residues. Germline-derived CDR1 and CDR2 are LNHDA and SQIVND (reference sequence). The CDR3, as DNA: TGTGCCAGTCGGACAGGTACTGAAGCTTTCTTT. Protein product: CASRTGTEAFF.

The rearrangement joins TRBV6-1 to TRBJ1-2, with TRBD1 matching 10 bases. With 8 bases clipped from V and 2 bases from J, the junction kept 8 bases outside the gene matches. CDR3 size: 15 residues. Germline V gene lookup returns CDR1 MNHNS and CDR2 SASEGT. The CDR3 DNA reads TGTGCCAGCCGGGACAGGGGCCTTTGGAACTATGGCTACACCTTC. Its protein is CASRDRGLWNYGYTF.